This is a list of T cell receptor beta chains from one sample in a study of T cell changes during pregnancy in multiple sclerosis. Measured with immunoSEQ multiplex PCR; TCRdb has only the in-frame clones, and not every one. This table has roughly 110,000 clones, around 92% appearing once. Sequencing was performed on peripheral blood, taken in the third trimester of pregnancy. Receptors originate from a female donor in good health, enrolled as a control in a pregnancy study. CDR3s include the opening cysteine and the closing phenylalanine or tryptophan. The D gene is left open where the match is weak. A clone size is listed for some rows: how often the clone was seen (once, few, many), or a class if it is expanded.

CDR3 protein,CDR3 DNA,J gene,V gene,D gene,clone size
CASSDGPTGELFF,TGTGCCAGCAGTGACGGGCCCACCGGGGAGCTGTTTTTT,TRBJ2-2,TRBV6-4,NA,NA
CASSRNPQIIESGKQLPGANVLTF,TGTGCCAGCAGCAGGAATCCCCAAATAATAGAGTCAGGGAAACAACTCCCTGGGGCCAACGTCCTGACTTTC,TRBJ2-6,TRBV21-1,NA,NA
CATPREGPPRVEVELAKNIQYF,TGTGCCACCCCCAGGGAGGGACCACCTAGAGTTGAGGTAGAGCTAGCCAAAAACATTCAGTACTTC,TRBJ2-4,TRBV15,TRBD2,NA
CASSSEVASGANEQFF,TGCGCCAGCAGCTCTGAAGTGGCTAGCGGGGCCAATGAGCAGTTCTTC,TRBJ2-1,TRBV4-3,TRBD2,NA
CASSDSRDRASPLHF,TGTGCCAGCAGTGACTCGAGGGACAGGGCTTCACCCCTCCACTTT,TRBJ1-6,TRBV6-4,TRBD1,many
CAWNLGEAYTEAFF,TGTGCCTGGAACCTGGGGGAGGCGTACACTGAAGCTTTCTTT,TRBJ1-1,TRBV30,NA,NA
CASSFPASGNIHEQFF,TGTGCCAGCAGCTTTCCGGCTAGCGGTAATATCCATGAGCAGTTCTTC,TRBJ2-1,TRBV7-9,TRBD2,NA
CASSPPQGNRAGGYTF,TGTGCCAGCTCACCACCGCAAGGAAATAGAGCGGGTGGCTACACCTTC,TRBJ1-2,TRBV18,NA,NA
CASSLASGTGRGEAFF,TGTGCCAGCAGCTTGGCCTCAGGGACAGGGCGTGGTGAAGCTTTCTTT,TRBJ1-1,TRBV5-4,TRBD1,NA
CASSPTGPAYEQYF,TGTGCCAGCAGTCCCACAGGGCCCGCCTACGAGCAGTACTTC,TRBJ2-7,TRBV6-1,NA,NA
CASSLSGLAGGGTDTQYF,TGTGCCAGCAGCCTCTCCGGGCTAGCGGGGGGGGGCACAGATACGCAGTATTTT,TRBJ2-3,TRBV9,TRBD2,NA
CASSPQSDTQYF,TGTGCCAGTAGTCCCCAGTCCGATACGCAGTATTTT,TRBJ2-3,TRBV19,NA,NA
CASSLGGVGPQHF,TGTGCCAGCAGTTTAGGAGGGGTTGGGCCCCAGCATTTT,TRBJ1-5,TRBV27,NA,NA
CASSLSGGTYEQYF,TGCGCCAGCAGCCTTAGCGGGGGCACCTACGAGCAGTACTTC,TRBJ2-7,TRBV5-1,TRBD2,NA
CASSPRTAYEAFF,TGCGCCAGCAGCCCACGGACAGCCTATGAAGCTTTCTTT,TRBJ1-1,TRBV5-1,NA,NA
CASSVGTMANTEAFF,TGTGCCAGCAGCGTAGGTACGATGGCAAACACTGAAGCTTTCTTT,TRBJ1-1,TRBV9,NA,NA
CASSVVMNTEAFF,TGTGCCAGCAGTGTCGTAATGAACACTGAAGCTTTCTTT,TRBJ1-1,TRBV6-1,NA,NA
CASSPPSGTGLGNTIYF,TGCGCCAGCAGCCCCCCATCCGGGACAGGGTTAGGAAACACCATATATTTT,TRBJ1-3,TRBV4-1,TRBD1,NA